This T cell receptor beta chain came from a study of cytomegalovirus exposure and HLA in healthy donors. In the PCR, 60 Vbeta and 13 Jbeta primers were used. The data were produced by immunoSEQ multiplex PCR, yet TCRdb's version contains in-frame clones alone and is incomplete. Found here are about 180,000 clones, around 80% of them singletons; the top ten hold around 5.7%. Study-level points and caveats: Links to common viral pathogens appeared, in a later analysis, for several of the most significant clusters.

Comments on this clone: The antigen is undetermined.

Trimming stripped 2 bases from V and 8 bases from J, with 10 bases between. Germline V gene lookup returns CDR1 SGDLS and CDR2 YYNGEE. The CDR3 runs 12 residues. This receptor was identified in a man in his forties in good health and CMV-seronegative. This chain uses TRBV9 with TRBJ1-2, with a possible D match to TRBD1 (6 bases). Sample: PBMCs. The CDR3 sequence: CASSVDRSGYTF. DNA for the CDR3: TGTGCCAGCAGCGTGGACAGATCCGGCTACACCTTC.